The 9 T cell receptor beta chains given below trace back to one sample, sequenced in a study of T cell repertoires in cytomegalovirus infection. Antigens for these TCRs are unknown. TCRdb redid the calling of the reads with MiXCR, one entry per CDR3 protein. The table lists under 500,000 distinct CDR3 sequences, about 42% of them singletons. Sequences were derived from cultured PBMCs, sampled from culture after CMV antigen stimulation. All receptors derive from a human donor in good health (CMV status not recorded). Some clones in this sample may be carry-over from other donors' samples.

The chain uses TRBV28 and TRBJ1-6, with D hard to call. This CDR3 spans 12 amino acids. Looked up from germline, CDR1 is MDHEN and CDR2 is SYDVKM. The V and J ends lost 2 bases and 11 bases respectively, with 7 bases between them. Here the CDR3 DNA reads TGTGCCAGCAGTTTAGGGATCACACCCCTCCACTTT. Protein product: CASSLGITPLHF.

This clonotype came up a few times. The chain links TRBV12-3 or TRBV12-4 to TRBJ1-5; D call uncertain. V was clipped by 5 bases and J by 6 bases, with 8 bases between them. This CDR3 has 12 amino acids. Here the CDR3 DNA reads TGTGCCAGCAGTGGGTTTAGTCAGCCCCAGCATTTT. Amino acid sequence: CASSGFSQPQHF.

CDR3 sequence reads: CASSSPLKHYEQYF. The CDR3 DNA follows: TGTGCCAGCAGCTCTCCTCTTAAACACTACGAGCAGTACTTC. The chain is built from TRBV7-9 and TRBJ2-7; no clear D gene. Trimming stripped 4 bases from V and 3 bases from J, with 13 bases between. CDR3 length equals 14 residues. In germline, CDR1 is SEHNR, CDR2 FQNEAQ (reference sequence).

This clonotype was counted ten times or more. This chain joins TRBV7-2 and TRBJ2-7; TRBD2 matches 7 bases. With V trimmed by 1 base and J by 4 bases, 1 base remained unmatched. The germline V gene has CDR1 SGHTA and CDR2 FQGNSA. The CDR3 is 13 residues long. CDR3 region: CASSLGGRYEQYF. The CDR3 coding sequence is TGTGCCAGCAGCTTAGGCGGGAGATACGAGCAGTACTTC.

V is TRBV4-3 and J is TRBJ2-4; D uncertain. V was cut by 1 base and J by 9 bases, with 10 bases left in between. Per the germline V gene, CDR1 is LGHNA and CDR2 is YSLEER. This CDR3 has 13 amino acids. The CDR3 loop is CASSQGSLGIQYF. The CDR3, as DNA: TGCGCCAGCAGCCAAGGGAGTTTAGGCATTCAGTACTTC.

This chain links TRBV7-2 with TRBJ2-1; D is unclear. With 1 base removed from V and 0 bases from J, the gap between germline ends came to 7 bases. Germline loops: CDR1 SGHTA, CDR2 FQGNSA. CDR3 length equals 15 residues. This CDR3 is CASSLVHGSYNEQFF. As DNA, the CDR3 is TGTGCCAGCAGCTTAGTCCATGGCTCCTACAATGAGCAGTTCTTC.

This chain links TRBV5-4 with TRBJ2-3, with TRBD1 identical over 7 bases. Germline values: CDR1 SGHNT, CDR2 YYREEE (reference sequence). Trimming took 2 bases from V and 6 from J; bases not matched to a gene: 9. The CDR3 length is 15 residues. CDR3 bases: TGTGCCAGCAGCTTTAGACAGGGCCCACTTGATACGCAGTATTTT. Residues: CASSFRQGPLDTQYF. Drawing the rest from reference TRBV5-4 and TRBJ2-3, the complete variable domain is ETGVTQSPTHLIKTRGQQVTLRCSSQSGHNTVSWYQQALGQGPQFIFQYYREEENGRGNFPPRFSGLQFPNYSSELNVNALELDDSALYLCASSFRQGPLDTQYFGPGTRLTVL.

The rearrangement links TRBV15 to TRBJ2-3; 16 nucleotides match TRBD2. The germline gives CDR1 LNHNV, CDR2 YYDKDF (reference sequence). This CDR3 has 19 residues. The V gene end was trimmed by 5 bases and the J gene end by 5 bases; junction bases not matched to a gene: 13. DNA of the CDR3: TGTGCCACCAGCCGAGGATATGGGACTAGCGGGAGGGCAGTAGATACGCAGTATTTT. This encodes CATSRGYGTSGRAVDTQYF.

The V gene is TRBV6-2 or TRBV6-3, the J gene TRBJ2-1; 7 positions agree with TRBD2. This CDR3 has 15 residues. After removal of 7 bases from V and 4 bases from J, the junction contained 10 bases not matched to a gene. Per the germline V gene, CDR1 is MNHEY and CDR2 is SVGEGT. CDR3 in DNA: TGTGCCAGCACCGACCACTCCGGGGGGTACAATGAGCAGTTCTTC. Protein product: CASTDHSGGYNEQFF.